The sequence of this T cell receptor beta chain was determined in a study of T cells in Graves' hyperthyroidism and ophthalmopathy. As for the study in general: Peripheral blood was secured at the point of initial diagnosis, before any treatment.

RNA transcripts yielded amplified TCR beta CDR3 regions. An initial round of RT-PCR targeting the TCR CDR3 relied on the HTBI primer set. A single record per CDR3 protein comes from TCRdb applying MiXCR to the multiplex PCR reads. Altogether roughly 420,000 distinct CDR3 sequences are present, 15% to 18% being singletons, with the ten largest covering 7.7%. An absence of ophthalmopathy progression within 18 months meant stable Graves' hyperthyroidism. This clonotype was detected ten times or more. This CDR3 has 14 amino acids. The V gene's germline CDR1 is DFQATT and CDR2 SNEGSKA (reference sequence). Unmatched junction bases numbered 6, after V lost 3 bases and J lost 7 bases.

What was sequenced was blood. This receptor was obtained from a woman between 18 and 29 years old with Graves' hyperthyroidism. The rearrangement uses TRBV20-1 and TRBJ2-1; TRBD2 agrees at 10 bases. The CDR3 is CSASLAGEGNEQFF. In DNA form, the CDR3 reads TGCAGTGCTAGTCTAGCGGGAGAGGGGAATGAGCAGTTCTTC.